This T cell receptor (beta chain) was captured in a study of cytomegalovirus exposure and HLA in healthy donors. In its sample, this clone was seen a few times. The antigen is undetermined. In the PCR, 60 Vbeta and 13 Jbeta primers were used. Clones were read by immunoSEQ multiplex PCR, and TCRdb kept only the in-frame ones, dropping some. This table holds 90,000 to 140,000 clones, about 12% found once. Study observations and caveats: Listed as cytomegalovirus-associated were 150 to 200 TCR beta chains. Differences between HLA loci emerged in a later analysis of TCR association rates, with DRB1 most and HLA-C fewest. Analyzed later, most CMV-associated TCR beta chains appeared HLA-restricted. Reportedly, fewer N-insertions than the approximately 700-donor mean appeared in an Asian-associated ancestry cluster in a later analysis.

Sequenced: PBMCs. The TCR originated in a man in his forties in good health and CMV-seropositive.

The CDR3 is CSASDWIEQYF. Here the CDR3 DNA reads TGCAGTGCTTCCGACTGGATAGAGCAGTACTTC. This chain links TRBV20-1 with TRBJ2-7; D gene uncertain. Per the germline V gene, CDR1 is DFQATT and CDR2 is SNEGSKA (reference sequence). V was cut by 5 bases and J by 7 bases, with 12 bases left in between. CDR3 size: 11 residues.